This entry is about one TCR beta chain. As yet, its antigen is unknown. This record belongs to a study of cytomegalovirus exposure and HLA in healthy donors. Study background: When 350 to 500 donors were genotyped, roughly 80% of them were found to fall in the Caucasian-associated ancestry cluster.

Study-wide results and caveats: Immune exposure data for these donors was limited to CMV serostatus. About 87% or about 30% of the time was how often most TCR beta V segments were productive, according to an earlier analysis. Most observed TCR sequences were rare, whereas some public TCRs were detected in many donors.

Primers included in the PCR were 60 Vbeta and 13 Jbeta primers. Some clones are missing from TCRdb's copy, which holds only in-frame ones; the method was immunoSEQ multiplex PCR. This sample has 100,000 or so clones, with over 60% found just once. V lost 3 bases and J lost 0; bases outside the gene matches: 11. The CDR3 consists of 18 residues. Germline CDR1 reads GTSNPN; CDR2 reads SVGIG (reference sequence). Input material: PBMCs. This receptor was obtained from a female donor in good health and CMV-seropositive. This rearrangement joins TRBV30 to TRBJ2-4; TRBD1 agrees at 10 bases. The CDR3 region is CAWRRDRGSPLAKNIQYF. In DNA form, the CDR3 reads TGTGCCTGGAGAAGGGACAGGGGCTCCCCGCTAGCCAAAAACATTCAGTACTTC.